This record concerns one T cell receptor (beta chain) sequence. This record belongs to a study of control samples from healthy donors and cancer patients. TCRdb keeps only in-frame clones here, not all; method: immunoSEQ multiplex PCR. The sample includes about 110,000 clones, roughly 88% of them seen just once. The germline V gene has CDR1 KGHDR and CDR2 SFDVKD. This CDR3 has 13 residues. Trimming removed 7 bases from V and 6 bases from J, with 14 bases in between. The specimen was PBMCs. The TCR originated in a woman aged 55-75 years with lung cancer. The V gene is TRBV24-1, the J gene TRBJ1-2; unclear D gene. The chain's CDR3 is CATSRRGEDGYTF. The CDR3 DNA follows: TGTGCCACCAGCCGGCGTGGGGAGGATGGCTACACCTTC.